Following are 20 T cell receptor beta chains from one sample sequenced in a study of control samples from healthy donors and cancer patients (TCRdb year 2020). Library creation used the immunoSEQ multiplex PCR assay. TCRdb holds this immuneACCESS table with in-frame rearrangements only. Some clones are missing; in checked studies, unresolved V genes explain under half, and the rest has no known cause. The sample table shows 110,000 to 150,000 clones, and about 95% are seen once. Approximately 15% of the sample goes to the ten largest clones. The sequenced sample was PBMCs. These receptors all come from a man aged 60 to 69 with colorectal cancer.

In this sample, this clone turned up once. The CDR3 region is CASKWTGAQAYEQYF. The CDR3 region has the DNA TGTGCCAGCAAATGGACAGGGGCGCAGGCCTACGAGCAGTACTTC. The rearrangement joins TRBV6-5 to TRBJ2-7, with TRBD1 matching over 9 bases. CDR1 and CDR2 (germline): MNHEY, SVGAGI. The trim removed 7 bases at V and 2 bases at J, leaving 9 bases unmatched. The length of the CDR3 is 15 residues.

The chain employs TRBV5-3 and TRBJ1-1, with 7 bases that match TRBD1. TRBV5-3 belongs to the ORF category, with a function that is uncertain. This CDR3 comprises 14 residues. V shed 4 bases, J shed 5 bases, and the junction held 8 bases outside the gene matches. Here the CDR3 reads CARSPRGLGTEAFF. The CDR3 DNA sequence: TGTGCCAGAAGCCCGAGGGGGCTTGGAACTGAAGCTTTCTTT.

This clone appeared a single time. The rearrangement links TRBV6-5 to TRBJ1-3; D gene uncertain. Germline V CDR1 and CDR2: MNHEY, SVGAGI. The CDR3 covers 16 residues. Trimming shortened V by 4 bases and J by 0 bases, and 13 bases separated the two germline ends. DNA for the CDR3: TGTGCCAGCAGTTCCACAGACCGGTACTCTGGAAACACCATATATTTT. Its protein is CASSSTDRYSGNTIYF.

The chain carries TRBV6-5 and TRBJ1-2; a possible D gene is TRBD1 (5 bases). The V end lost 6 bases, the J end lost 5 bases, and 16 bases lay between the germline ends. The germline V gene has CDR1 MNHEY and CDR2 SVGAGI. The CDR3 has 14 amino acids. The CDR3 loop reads CASRLLGVSYGYTF. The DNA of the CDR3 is TGTGCCAGCAGACTGCTGGGGGTATCATATGGCTACACCTTC.

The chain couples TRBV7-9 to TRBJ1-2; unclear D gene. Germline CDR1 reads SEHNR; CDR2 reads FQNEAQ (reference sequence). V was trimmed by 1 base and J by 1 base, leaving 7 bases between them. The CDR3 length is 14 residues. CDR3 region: CASSLGAFNYGYTF. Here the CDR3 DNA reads TGTGCCAGCAGCTTAGGGGCGTTTAACTATGGCTACACCTTC.

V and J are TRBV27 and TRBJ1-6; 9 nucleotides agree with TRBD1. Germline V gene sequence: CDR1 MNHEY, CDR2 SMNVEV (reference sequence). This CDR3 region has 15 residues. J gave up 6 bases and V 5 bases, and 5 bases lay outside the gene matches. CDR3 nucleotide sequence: TGTGCCAGCAGTCGACAGGGGGGGGTTAATTCACCCCTCCACTTT. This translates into CASSRQGGVNSPLHF.

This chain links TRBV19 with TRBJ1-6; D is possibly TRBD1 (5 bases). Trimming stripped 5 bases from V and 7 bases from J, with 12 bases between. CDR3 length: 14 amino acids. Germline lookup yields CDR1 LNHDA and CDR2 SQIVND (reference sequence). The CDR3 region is CASSAAGRNSPLHF. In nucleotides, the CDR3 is TGTGCCAGTAGTGCGGCAGGGAGGAATTCACCCCTCCACTTT.

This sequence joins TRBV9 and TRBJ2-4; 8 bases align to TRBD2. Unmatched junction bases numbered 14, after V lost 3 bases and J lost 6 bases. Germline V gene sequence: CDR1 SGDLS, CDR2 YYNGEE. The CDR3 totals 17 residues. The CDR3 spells CASSAGTGAGGVNIQYF. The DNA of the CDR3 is TGTGCCAGCAGCGCGGGGACCGGGGCGGGGGGCGTAAACATTCAGTACTTC. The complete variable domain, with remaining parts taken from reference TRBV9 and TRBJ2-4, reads DSGVTQTPKHLITATGQRVTLRCSPRSGDLSVYWYQQSLDQGLQFLIQYYNGEERAKGNILERFSAQQFPDLHSELNLSSLELGDSALYFCASSAGTGAGGVNIQYFGAGTRLSVL.

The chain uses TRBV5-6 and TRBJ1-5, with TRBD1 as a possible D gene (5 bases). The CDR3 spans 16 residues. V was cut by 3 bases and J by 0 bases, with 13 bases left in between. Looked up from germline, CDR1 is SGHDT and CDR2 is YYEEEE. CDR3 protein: CASSSWGDHSNQPQHF. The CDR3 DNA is TGTGCCAGCAGCTCGTGGGGGGACCATAGCAATCAGCCCCAGCATTTT.

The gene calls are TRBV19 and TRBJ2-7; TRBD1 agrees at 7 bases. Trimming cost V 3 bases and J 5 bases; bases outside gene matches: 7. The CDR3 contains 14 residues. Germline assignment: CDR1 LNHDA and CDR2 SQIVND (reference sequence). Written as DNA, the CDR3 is TGTGCCAGTAGTATTATAGGGGGCGTCGACGAGCAGTACTTC. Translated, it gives CASSIIGGVDEQYF.

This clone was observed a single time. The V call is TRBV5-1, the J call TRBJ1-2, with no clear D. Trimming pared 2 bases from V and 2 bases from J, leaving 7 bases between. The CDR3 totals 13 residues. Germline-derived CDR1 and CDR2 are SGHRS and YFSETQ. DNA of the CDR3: TGCGCCAGCAGCTTCGGAGTAAACTATGGCTACACCTTC. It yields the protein CASSFGVNYGYTF.

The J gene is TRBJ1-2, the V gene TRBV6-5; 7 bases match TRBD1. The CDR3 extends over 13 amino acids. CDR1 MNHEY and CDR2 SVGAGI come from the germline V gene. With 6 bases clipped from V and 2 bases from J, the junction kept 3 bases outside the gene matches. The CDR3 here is CASRRDRNYGYTF. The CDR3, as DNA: TGTGCCAGCAGACGGGACAGAAACTATGGCTACACCTTC.

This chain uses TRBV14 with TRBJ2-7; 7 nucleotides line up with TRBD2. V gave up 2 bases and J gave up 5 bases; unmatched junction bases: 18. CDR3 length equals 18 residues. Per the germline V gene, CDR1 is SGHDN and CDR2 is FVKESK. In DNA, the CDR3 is TGTGCCAGCAGCCAATTGAGAAGCCCGACTAGCCCTGGGAACGAGCAGTACTTC. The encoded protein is CASSQLRSPTSPGNEQYF.

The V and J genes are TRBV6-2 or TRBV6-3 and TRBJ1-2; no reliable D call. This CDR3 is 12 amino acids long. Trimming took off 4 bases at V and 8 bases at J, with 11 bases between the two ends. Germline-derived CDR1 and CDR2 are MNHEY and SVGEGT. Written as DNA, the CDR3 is TGTGCCAGCAGTTCCTCTATGAGGGGCTACACCTTC. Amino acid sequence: CASSSSMRGYTF.

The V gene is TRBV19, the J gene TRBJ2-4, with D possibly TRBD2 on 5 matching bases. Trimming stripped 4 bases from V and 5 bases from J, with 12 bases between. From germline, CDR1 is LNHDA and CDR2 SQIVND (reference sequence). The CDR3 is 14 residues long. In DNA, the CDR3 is TGTGCCAGTAGTAATCTAGCAGGAGAAAACATTCAGTACTTC. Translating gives CASSNLAGENIQYF.

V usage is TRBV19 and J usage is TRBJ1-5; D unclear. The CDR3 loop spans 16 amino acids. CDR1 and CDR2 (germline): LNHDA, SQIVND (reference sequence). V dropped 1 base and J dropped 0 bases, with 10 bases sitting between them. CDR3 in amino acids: CASSIVIRNSNQPQHF. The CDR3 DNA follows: TGTGCCAGTAGTATAGTAATCCGGAATAGCAATCAGCCCCAGCATTTT. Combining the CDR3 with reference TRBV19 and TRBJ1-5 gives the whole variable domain DGGITQSPKYLFRKEGQNVTLSCEQNLNHDAMYWYRQDPGQGLRLIYYSQIVNDFQKGDIAEGYSVSREKKESFPLTVTSAQKNPTAFYLCASSIVIRNSNQPQHFGDGTRLSIL.

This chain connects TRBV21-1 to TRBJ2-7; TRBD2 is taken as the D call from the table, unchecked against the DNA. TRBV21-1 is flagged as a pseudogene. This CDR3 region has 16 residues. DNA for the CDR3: TGTGCCATCCTACCTAAGGAGGGGAGGGAAGCCTACGAGCAGTACTTC. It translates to CAILPKEGREAYEQYF.

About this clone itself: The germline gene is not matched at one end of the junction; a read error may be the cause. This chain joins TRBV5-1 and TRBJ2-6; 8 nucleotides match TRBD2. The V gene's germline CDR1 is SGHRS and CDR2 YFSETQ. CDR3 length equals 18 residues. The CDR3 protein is CARSPGGGFFSGANVLTF. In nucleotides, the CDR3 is TGCGCCCGCAGCCCCGGGGGGGGTTTCTTCTCTGGGGCCAACGTCCTGACTTTC.

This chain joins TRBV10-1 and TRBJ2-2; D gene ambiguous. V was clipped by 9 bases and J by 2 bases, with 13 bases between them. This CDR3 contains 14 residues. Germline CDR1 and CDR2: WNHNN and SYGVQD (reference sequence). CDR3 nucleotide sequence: TGCGCCAGTCGCGCTTCCCTTAACACCGGGGAGCTGTTTTTT. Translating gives CASRASLNTGELFF.

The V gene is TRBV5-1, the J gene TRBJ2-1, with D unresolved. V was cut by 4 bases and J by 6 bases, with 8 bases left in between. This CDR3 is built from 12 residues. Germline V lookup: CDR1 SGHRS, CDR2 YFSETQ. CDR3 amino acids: CASSDPGNEQFF. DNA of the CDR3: TGCGCCAGCAGCGACCCAGGCAATGAGCAGTTCTTC.